This TCR beta chain was documented in a study of Ad26.COV2.S vaccination and SARS-CoV-2 variants. Concerning this clone: Its antigen remains unidentified.

The table came from immunoSEQ multiplex PCR; TCRdb's copy has only in-frame clones and leaves some out. The sample records roughly 380,000 clones, 92% being singletons. Regarding the study as a whole: Those who received the vaccine showed greater spike-specific TCR breadth than those given placebo.

CDR3 size: 14 residues. The germline V and J ends were trimmed by 5 bases and 9 bases, with 17 bases remaining between them. Germline V gene data show CDR1 as LNHDA and CDR2 as SQIVND (reference sequence). The clonotype originates from a human donor who had recovered from COVID-19. The source material was peripheral blood, sampled after recovery from COVID-19. The chain combines TRBV19 with TRBJ2-1, with D possibly being TRBD2 (5 bases). CDR3 protein: CASSPTGSRGEQFF. The CDR3, as DNA: TGTGCCAGTAGTCCGACGGGGTCCCGGGGTGAGCAGTTCTTC. Combining the CDR3 with reference TRBV19 and TRBJ2-1 gives the whole variable domain DGGITQSPKYLFRKEGQNVTLSCEQNLNHDAMYWYRQDPGQGLRLIYYSQIVNDFQKGDIAEGYSVSREKKESFPLTVTSAQKNPTAFYLCASSPTGSRGEQFFGPGTRLTVL.